A selection of T cell receptor beta chains follows, all from one sample in a study of T-cell memory formation after mild COVID-19. TCRdb used MiXCR to reprocess the 5' RACE reads, holding one entry per CDR3 protein. The data contain about half a million distinct CDR3 sequences, around a sixth of them singletons. The sequencing sample was made of PBMCs or a T cell subset sorted from them (not recorded which). The receptors here all came from an adult woman who had mild COVID-19 (a few samples of this study predate the infection). Cell type and time point are not known. Each CDR3 is given with its conserved first and last residue. Clone size is stated in some rows and not others, as once, few, many or a class when expanded.

clone size: few; V gene: TRBV24-1; J gene: TRBJ2-7; CDR3 protein: CATSDFRGTGGIHEQYF
clone size: few; V gene: TRBV6-5; J gene: TRBJ2-1; CDR3 protein: CASSYAGGINEQFF
clone size: few; V gene: TRBV19; J gene: TRBJ2-1; CDR3 protein: CASRISVTSGEQFF
clone size: -; V gene: TRBV5-4; J gene: TRBJ2-3; CDR3 protein: CASSHRLAGGRIEVYTQYF
clone size: -; V gene: TRBV4-1; J gene: TRBJ2-3; CDR3 protein: CASSQGRARGDTQYF
clone size: -; V gene: TRBV2; J gene: TRBJ2-7; CDR3 protein: CASSFERGAPYEQYF
clone size: -; V gene: TRBV4-1; J gene: TRBJ2-1; CDR3 protein: CASSHPGAEQFF
clone size: few; V gene: TRBV7-9; J gene: TRBJ2-4; CDR3 protein: CASSFSKSPGAKNIQYF
clone size: -; V gene: TRBV29-1; J gene: TRBJ2-1; CDR3 protein: CSDGLAGVNEQFF
clone size: -; V gene: TRBV5-1; J gene: TRBJ2-3; CDR3 protein: CASSGPAGRWEDTQYF
clone size: many; V gene: TRBV20-1; J gene: TRBJ1-6; CDR3 protein: CSALQGGAYNSPLHF
clone size: -; V gene: TRBV11-2; J gene: TRBJ2-7; CDR3 protein: CASSSRLVNYEQYF
clone size: many; V gene: TRBV4-1; J gene: TRBJ1-5; CDR3 protein: CASSLTGLGNQPQHF
clone size: few; V gene: TRBV6-1; J gene: TRBJ2-7; CDR3 protein: CASIGRNSYEQYF
clone size: -; V gene: TRBV6-5; J gene: TRBJ2-1; CDR3 protein: CASSAQGPYNEQFF
clone size: few; V gene: TRBV7-2; J gene: TRBJ2-7; CDR3 protein: CASSVAGDRYEQYF
clone size: -; V gene: TRBV7-9; J gene: TRBJ2-2; CDR3 protein: CASSRIAGANTGELFF
clone size: few; V gene: TRBV7-9; J gene: TRBJ1-2; CDR3 protein: CASSLGLGGNGYTF
clone size: few; V gene: TRBV11-3; J gene: TRBJ2-2; CDR3 protein: CASSLGGDTGELFF
clone size: -; V gene: TRBV2; J gene: TRBJ2-7; CDR3 protein: CASNFGQFNYEQYF
clone size: many; V gene: TRBV7-6; J gene: TRBJ2-1; CDR3 protein: CASSFPRDRVGNEQFF
clone size: -; V gene: TRBV2; J gene: TRBJ1-5; CDR3 protein: CASSPRLDREGNQPQHF
clone size: -; V gene: TRBV7-2; J gene: TRBJ1-1; CDR3 protein: CASLKGGTWNTEAFF
clone size: -; V gene: TRBV4-3; J gene: TRBJ2-7; CDR3 protein: CASSQAPRDLYDYEQYF
clone size: few; V gene: TRBV27; J gene: TRBJ2-3; CDR3 protein: CASSSPPGDTQYF
clone size: -; V gene: TRBV7-6; J gene: TRBJ2-1; CDR3 protein: CASSPSEEGRGNEQFF
clone size: -; V gene: TRBV5-1; J gene: TRBJ1-2; CDR3 protein: CASSLTHPGGDYGYTF
clone size: -; V gene: TRBV15; J gene: TRBJ1-2; CDR3 protein: CATSRPTQGVYGYTF
clone size: -; V gene: TRBV6-1; J gene: TRBJ2-7; CDR3 protein: CASSEAGRILEQYF
clone size: -; V gene: TRBV6-2/TRBV6-3; J gene: TRBJ2-7; CDR3 protein: CASSLTSGYYEQYF
clone size: -; V gene: TRBV5-4; J gene: TRBJ1-2; CDR3 protein: CASSPAGGAGGYTF